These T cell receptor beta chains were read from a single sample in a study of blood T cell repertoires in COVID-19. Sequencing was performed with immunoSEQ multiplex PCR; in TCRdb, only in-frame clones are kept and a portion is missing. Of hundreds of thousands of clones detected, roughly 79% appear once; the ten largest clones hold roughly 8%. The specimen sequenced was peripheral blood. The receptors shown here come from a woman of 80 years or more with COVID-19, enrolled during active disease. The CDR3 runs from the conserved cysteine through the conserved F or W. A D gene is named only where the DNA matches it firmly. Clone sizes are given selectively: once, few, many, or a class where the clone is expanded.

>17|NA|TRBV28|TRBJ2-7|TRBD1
CASSAGTVGLSSYEQYF
TGTGCCAGCAGTGCCGGGACAGTTGGTTTGTCCTCCTACGAGCAGTACTTC
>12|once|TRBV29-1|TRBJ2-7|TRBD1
CSVSDRLSEQYF
TGCAGCGTTTCGGACAGGCTTTCCGAGCAGTACTTC
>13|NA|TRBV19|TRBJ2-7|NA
CASRGEVPAEQYF
TGTGCCAGCCGAGGGGAGGTTCCGGCCGAGCAGTACTTC
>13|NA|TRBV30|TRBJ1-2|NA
CAWSSGGGYGYTF
TGTGCCTGGAGTTCGGGCGGGGGGTATGGCTACACCTTC
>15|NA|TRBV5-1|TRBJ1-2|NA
CASSPDHTQDGGYTF
TGCGCCAGCAGCCCTGATCACACCCAGGATGGTGGCTACACCTTC
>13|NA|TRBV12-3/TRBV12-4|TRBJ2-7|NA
CASSLARDLEQYF
TGTGCCAGCAGTTTAGCGCGGGACCTCGAGCAGTACTTC
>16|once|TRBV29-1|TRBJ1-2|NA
CSVVGIGGKVGYGYTF
TGCAGCGTTGTGGGAATAGGGGGAAAAGTGGGTTATGGCTACACCTTC
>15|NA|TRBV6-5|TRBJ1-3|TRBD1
CASGRRGLPGNTIYF
TGTGCCAGCGGGCGCAGGGGGCTGCCTGGAAACACCATATATTTT
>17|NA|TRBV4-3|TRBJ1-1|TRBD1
CASSRNPRGSLNTEAFF
TGCGCCAGCAGCCGGAACCCCAGGGGGTCCTTGAACACTGAAGCTTTCTTT
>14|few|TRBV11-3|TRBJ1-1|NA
CASSLGGQQGRAFF
TGTGCCAGCAGCTTAGGGGGGCAACAGGGTCGGGCTTTCTTT
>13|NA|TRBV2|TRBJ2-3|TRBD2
CASGREMGDTQYF
TGTGCCAGCGGGCGGGAGATGGGAGATACGCAGTATTTT
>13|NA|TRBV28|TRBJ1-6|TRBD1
CASRQGYNSPLHF
TGTGCCAGCCGACAGGGTTATAATTCACCCCTCCACTTT
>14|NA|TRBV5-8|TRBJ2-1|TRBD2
CASSFLAGGGEQFF
TGTGCCAGCAGCTTTTTGGCGGGAGGCGGAGAGCAGTTCTTC
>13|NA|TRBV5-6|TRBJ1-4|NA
CASSSYMDEKLFF
TGTGCCAGCAGCTCGTACATGGATGAAAAACTGTTTTTT
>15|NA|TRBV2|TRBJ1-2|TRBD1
CASTLYRQGNYGYTF
TGTGCCAGCACCCTTTATAGACAGGGAAACTATGGCTACACCTTC
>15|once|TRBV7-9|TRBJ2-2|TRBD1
CASSLGQGAAGELFF
TGTGCCAGCAGCTTGGGGCAGGGGGCCGCCGGGGAGCTGTTTTTT
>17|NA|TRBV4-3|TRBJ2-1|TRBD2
CASSPQGLAGRGDEQFF
TGCGCCAGCAGCCCACAGGGACTAGCGGGCCGAGGGGATGAGCAGTTCTTC
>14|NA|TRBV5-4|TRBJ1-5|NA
CASSFGGSNQPQHF
TGTGCCAGCAGCTTCGGGGGGAGCAATCAGCCCCAGCATTTT
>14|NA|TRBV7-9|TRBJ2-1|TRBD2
CASSLLGGGNEQFF
TGTGCCAGCAGCTTATTGGGCGGGGGTAATGAGCAGTTCTTC
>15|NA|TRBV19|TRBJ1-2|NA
CASSSIDSGYYGYTF
TGTGCCAGTAGTAGTATAGACAGTGGTTACTATGGCTACACCTTC
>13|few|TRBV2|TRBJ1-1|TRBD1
CASGRDRVTEAFF
TGTGCCAGCGGCCGGGACAGGGTCACTGAAGCTTTCTTT
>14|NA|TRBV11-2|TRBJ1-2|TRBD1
CASSSIDRVGGYTF
TGTGCCAGCAGCTCGATCGACAGGGTGGGTGGCTACACCTTC
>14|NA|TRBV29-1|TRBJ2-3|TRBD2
CSVEDGGGGDTQYF
TGCAGCGTTGAAGACGGGGGGGGCGGAGATACGCAGTATTTT
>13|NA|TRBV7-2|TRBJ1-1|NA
CASSDRRNTEAFF
TGTGCCAGCAGCGATAGGAGGAACACTGAAGCTTTCTTT
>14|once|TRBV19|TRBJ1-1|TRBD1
CASSFTGGFTEAFF
TGTGCCAGTAGTTTTACAGGGGGCTTCACTGAAGCTTTCTTT
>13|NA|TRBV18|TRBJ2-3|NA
CASSPRTTDTQYF
TGTGCCAGCTCACCGCGCACCACAGATACGCAGTATTTT
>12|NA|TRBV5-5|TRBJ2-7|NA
CASSFTGTEQYF
TGTGCCAGCAGCTTCACAGGGACCGAGCAGTACTTC
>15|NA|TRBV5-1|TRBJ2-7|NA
CASSLGGSNSYEQYF
TGCGCCAGCAGCTTGGGGGGCTCGAACTCCTACGAGCAGTACTTC
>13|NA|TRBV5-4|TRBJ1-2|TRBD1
CASSSGQGNGYTF
TGTGCCAGCAGCTCAGGACAGGGGAACGGCTACACCTTC
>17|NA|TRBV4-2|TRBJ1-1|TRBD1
CASSPINPGTGGTEAFF
TGTGCCAGCAGCCCGATCAACCCCGGGACAGGGGGCACTGAAGCTTTCTTT
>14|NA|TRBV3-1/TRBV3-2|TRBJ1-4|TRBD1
CASSLSGGQKKLFF
TGTGCCAGCAGCCTTTCTGGGGGACAGAAAAAACTGTTTTTT
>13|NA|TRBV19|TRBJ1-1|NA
CASSPKGFTEAFF
TGTGCCAGTAGTCCCAAGGGGTTCACTGAAGCTTTCTTT
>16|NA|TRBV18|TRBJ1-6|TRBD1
CASSPYQGELNSPLHF
TGTGCCAGCTCACCTTATCAGGGGGAATTAAACTCACCCCTCCACTTT
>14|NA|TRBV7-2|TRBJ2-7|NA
CASTARVTGGEQYF
TGTGCCAGCACCGCCCGGGTGACCGGTGGCGAGCAGTACTTC
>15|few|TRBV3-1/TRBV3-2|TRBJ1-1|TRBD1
CASRPTGGGWTEAFF
TGTGCCAGCCGACCAACAGGGGGCGGTTGGACTGAAGCTTTCTTT
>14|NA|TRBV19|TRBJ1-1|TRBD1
CASSTRDRGAEAFF
TGTGCCAGTAGTACCCGGGACAGGGGCGCTGAAGCTTTCTTT
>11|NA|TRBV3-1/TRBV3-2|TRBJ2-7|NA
CASSQGGEQYF
TGTGCCAGCAGCCAAGGCGGCGAGCAGTACTTC
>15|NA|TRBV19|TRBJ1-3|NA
CASSIEDSSGNTIYF
TGTGCCAGTAGTATAGAAGACAGCTCTGGAAACACCATATATTTT
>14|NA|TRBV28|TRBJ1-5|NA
CASSLVQASGPQHF
TGTGCCAGCAGTTTGGTTCAGGCCTCTGGGCCCCAGCATTTT
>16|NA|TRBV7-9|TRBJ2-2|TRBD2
CASSLAGGGNTGELFF
TGTGCCAGCAGCTTGGCGGGAGGGGGGAACACCGGGGAGCTGTTTTTT
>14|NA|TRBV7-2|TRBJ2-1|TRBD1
CASSLARTGVEQFF
TGTGCCAGCAGCTTAGCCAGGACAGGGGTTGAGCAGTTCTTC
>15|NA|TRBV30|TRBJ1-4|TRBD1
CAWSRQGTTNEKLFF
TGTGCCTGGAGTAGACAGGGGACAACTAATGAAAAACTGTTTTTT
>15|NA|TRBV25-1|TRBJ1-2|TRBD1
CASSEFPTGGNGYTF
TGTGCCAGCAGTGAATTCCCGACAGGGGGTAATGGCTACACCTTC
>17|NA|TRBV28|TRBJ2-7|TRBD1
CASSQPPGTGSSYEQYF
TGTGCCAGCAGTCAACCCCCCGGGACAGGGAGCTCCTACGAGCAGTACTTC